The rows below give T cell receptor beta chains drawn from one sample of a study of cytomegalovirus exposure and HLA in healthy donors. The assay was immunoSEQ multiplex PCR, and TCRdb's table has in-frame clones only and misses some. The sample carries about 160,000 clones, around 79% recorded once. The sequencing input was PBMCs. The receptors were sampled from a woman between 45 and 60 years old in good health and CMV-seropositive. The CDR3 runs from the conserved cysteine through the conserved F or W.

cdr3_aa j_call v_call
CASSAGLAGGEDEQFF TRBJ2-1 TRBV25-1
CAAGGGSNEKLFF TRBJ1-4 TRBV7-9
CASSLGTSYEQYF TRBJ2-7 TRBV6-6
CASSSYVSYEQYF NA TRBV6-1
CASTPTGGSNQPQHF TRBJ1-5 TRBV2
CASSLVPGDTYNEQFF TRBJ2-1 TRBV5-6
CASRRTAALWTYGYTF TRBJ1-2 TRBV10-1
CASSRGDRVNYGYTF TRBJ1-2 TRBV6-5
CASSVTGTAYEQYF TRBJ2-7 TRBV9
CASSLSGRDTDTQYF TRBJ2-3 TRBV5-1
CASSQRTGFGEQFF TRBJ2-1 TRBV5-1
CASIRTGVGTDTQYF TRBJ2-3 TRBV27
CSVSPRLTGSTEAFF TRBJ1-1 TRBV29-1
CASSTGQRDYTF TRBJ1-2 TRBV19
CASSLLREAGVEQFF TRBJ2-1 TRBV6-6